The next 16 T cell receptor beta chains were all read from a single sample in a study of technical replicates of blood from a handful of donors. Some clones are missing from TCRdb's copy, which holds only in-frame ones; the method was immunoSEQ multiplex PCR. Of about 88,000 clones listed, around 94% are singletons. Sequencing was performed on T cells isolated from PBMCs. Receptors originate from a human donor in good health.

This rearrangement joins TRBV7-2 to TRBJ1-2; TRBD1 matches 10 bases. This CDR3 contains 13 residues. The V gene end was trimmed by 5 bases and the J gene end by 8 bases; junction bases not matched to a gene: 5. CDR1 is SGHTA, CDR2 FQGNSA, per germline. The CDR3 loop is CASSPDRGFGYTF. The CDR3 nucleotides are TGTGCCAGCAGCCCGGACAGGGGGTTCGGCTACACCTTC.

This sequence joins TRBV4-1 and TRBJ2-1; the D gene is possibly TRBD2 (6 bases). CDR1 is MGHRA, CDR2 YSYEKL, per germline. V was clipped by 1 base and J by 4 bases, with 11 bases between them. CDR3 size: 15 residues. The CDR3 DNA reads as TGCGCCAGCAGCCAAGTGGGGACTTCATACAATGAGCAGTTCTTC. Encoded protein: CASSQVGTSYNEQFF.

The CDR3 loop is CASSSRDILSPLHF. DNA for the CDR3: TGTGCCAGCAGCTCCCGGGACATCCTTTCACCCCTCCACTTT. The chain is built from TRBV11-3 and TRBJ1-6; possibly TRBD1 for D (6 bases). Deletions cut 4 bases from V and 9 bases from J, with 13 bases between. Germline V CDR1 and CDR2: SGHNT, YENEEA. The CDR3 is 14 residues long.

CDR3 DNA sequence: TGTGCCAGCAGTTACGCCGGGACAGGGGAAACTGAAGCTTTCTTT. Its protein is CASSYAGTGETEAFF. V is TRBV6-5 and J is TRBJ1-1; 10 bases agree with TRBD1. The CDR3 has 15 amino acids. V was clipped by 2 bases and J by 5 bases; unmatched bases: 5. Germline loops: CDR1 MNHEY, CDR2 SVGAGI.

The chain joins TRBV29-1 to TRBJ2-1; 8 positions match TRBD2. The germline V gene has CDR1 SQVTM and CDR2 ANQGSEA. CDR3 length: 15 residues. The V segment lost 3 bases and the J segment 7 bases; nucleotides outside the gene matches: 11. The CDR3 DNA reads as TGCAGCGTTGATGGCCCAGCGGGAGTATATAATGAGCAGTTCTTC. It is translated as CSVDGPAGVYNEQFF.

This rearrangement joins TRBV6-1 to TRBJ1-1; D gene unclear. Trimming removed 3 bases from V and 2 bases from J, with 10 bases in between. Germline-derived CDR1 and CDR2 are MNHNS and SASEGT. The CDR3 totals 14 residues. CDR3 region: CASSESGGNTEAFF. The CDR3 DNA is TGTGCCAGCAGTGAGTCGGGTGGAAACACTGAAGCTTTCTTT.

The rearrangement uses TRBV30 and TRBJ2-5; 8 positions match TRBD2. Germline V gives CDR1 GTSNPN, CDR2 SVGIG (reference sequence). CDR3 length: 14 amino acids. V lost 4 bases, J lost 5 bases, and 9 bases stayed unmatched. The CDR3 nucleotides read TGTGCCTGGAATCCCCCGGGGGGGCCCGAGACCCAGTACTTC. It encodes CAWNPPGGPETQYF.

The V call is TRBV10-2, the J call TRBJ2-1; D gene uncertain. There are 16 residues in the CDR3. The V gene lost 0 bases and the J gene lost 7 bases, with 16 bases spanning the gap. Germline loops: CDR1 WSHSY, CDR2 SAAADI. The CDR3 loop reads CASSESVRVNRNEQFF. Here the CDR3 DNA reads TGCGCCAGCAGTGAGTCGGTCCGGGTGAATCGTAATGAGCAGTTCTTC.

V gene TRBV6-5 combines with J gene TRBJ2-5; TRBD2 might be the D (6 bases). This CDR3 is 15 amino acids long. V was pared by 4 bases and J by 5 bases, with 17 bases between. Germline V gene sequence: CDR1 MNHEY, CDR2 SVGAGI. CDR3 nucleotide sequence: TGTGCCAGCAGTTCGGGGCGGGGTTCGGTGGAGACCCAGTACTTC. Translating it yields CASSSGRGSVETQYF.

The rearrangement joins TRBV9 to TRBJ2-7; 7 bases align to TRBD1. Unmatched junction bases numbered 6, after V lost 3 bases and J lost 0 bases. This CDR3 is 15 amino acids long. Germline V gives CDR1 SGDLS, CDR2 YYNGEE. CDR3 sequence (DNA): TGTGCCAGCAGCGCAGGACAGGACCCCTCCTACGAGCAGTACTTC. Protein product: CASSAGQDPSYEQYF. Full variable domain (rest looked up from reference TRBV9 and TRBJ2-7): DSGVTQTPKHLITATGQRVTLRCSPRSGDLSVYWYQQSLDQGLQFLIQYYNGEERAKGNILERFSAQQFPDLHSELNLSSLELGDSALYFCASSAGQDPSYEQYFGPGTRLTVT.

This chain joins TRBV4-2 and TRBJ2-1, with D possibly being TRBD2 (5 bases). The CDR3 consists of 16 residues. Germline values: CDR1 LGHNA, CDR2 YNFKEQ. The V end was cut by 1 base, the J end by 6 bases, with 16 bases between. CDR3 protein: CASSQGGFRASNEQFF. CDR3 nucleotide sequence: TGTGCCAGCAGCCAAGGAGGGTTTCGGGCTAGCAATGAGCAGTTCTTC.

Details on this clone: At one boundary the junction diverges from the germline segment, which might be a read error. The chain recombines TRBV7-7 with TRBJ1-1, with D tentatively TRBD1 (6 bases). In germline, CDR1 is SSHAT, CDR2 FNYEAQ (reference sequence). There are 16 residues in the CDR3. The CDR3 coding sequence is TGTGCTAGCAGCCCCAGACAGGCCACCCTGAACACTGAAGCTTTCTTT. Its translation: CASSPRQATLNTEAFF.

The chain employs TRBV19 and TRBJ2-7; 8 positions match TRBD1. V shed 1 base, J shed 3 bases, and the junction held 5 bases outside the gene matches. The CDR3 covers 15 residues. Germline CDR1 is LNHDA and CDR2 is SQIVND (reference sequence). DNA for the CDR3: TGTGCCAGTAGTATAGGTCAGGGGGCCGTCTACGAGCAGTACTTC. Its translation: CASSIGQGAVYEQYF.

The chain's CDR3 is CASSRGTDFYEQYF. CDR3 DNA sequence: TGTGCCAGCAGCCGCGGGACAGACTTCTACGAGCAGTACTTC. V and J are TRBV6-1 and TRBJ2-7; maybe TRBD1 (7 bases). CDR3 length: 14 amino acids. Germline-derived CDR1 and CDR2 are MNHNS and SASEGT. V was cut by 6 bases and J by 3 bases, with 15 bases left in between.

The V gene is TRBV27, the J gene TRBJ1-2, with D uncertain. CDR1 is MNHEY, CDR2 SMNVEV, per germline (reference sequence). The length of the CDR3 is 12 residues. V lost 3 bases and J 9 bases, leaving 11 bases between the germline ends. CDR3 residues: CASSFLGYSYTF. The CDR3 DNA is TGTGCCAGCAGTTTTCTCGGTTATAGCTACACCTTC.

The chain employs TRBV2 and TRBJ2-5; D remains ambiguous. Germline V CDR1 and CDR2: SNHLY, FYNNEI. The CDR3 is 15 amino acids. V was shortened by 2 bases and J by 0 bases, with 10 bases between the two germline ends. The CDR3 protein is CASSEMVAHQETQYF. Written as DNA, the CDR3 is TGTGCCAGCAGTGAAATGGTAGCCCACCAAGAGACCCAGTACTTC.